Sequencing of this TCR beta chain was carried out in a study of OX40 agonist ivuxolimab in advanced cancers. Study-level information: Mean age approximately 55 years, range roughly 23 to 79; around 80% male. Three dose-escalation patients had partial responses: one with hepatocellular carcinoma and two with cutaneous melanoma.

This CDR3 comprises 16 residues. Germline loops: CDR1 MNHNS, CDR2 SASEGT. Trimming took off 2 bases at V and 2 bases at J, with 13 bases between the two ends. Remarks on this clone: As yet, its antigen is unknown.

Study findings and constraints: Among expanded peripheral T cells, antigen specificity went undetermined.

Blood draws occurred at baseline, cycle 4 day 1, and cycle 7 day 1. Generated by immunoSEQ multiplex PCR, the TCRdb table keeps only in-frame clones and is missing some. The sample includes just under 100,000 clones, approximately 94% of them seen just once. The receptor's source is an adult with an advanced solid tumor such as melanoma, head and neck, liver or kidney cancer. The chain links TRBV6-1 to TRBJ1-5; D gene ambiguous. Here the sequenced sample was CD4+ or CD8+ T cells sorted from blood, taken in a trial of the OX40 agonist ivuxolimab. The CDR3 here is CASSEFGRQGNQPQHF. The CDR3 region has the DNA TGTGCCAGCAGTGAATTCGGTCGGCAGGGCAATCAGCCCCAGCATTTT.